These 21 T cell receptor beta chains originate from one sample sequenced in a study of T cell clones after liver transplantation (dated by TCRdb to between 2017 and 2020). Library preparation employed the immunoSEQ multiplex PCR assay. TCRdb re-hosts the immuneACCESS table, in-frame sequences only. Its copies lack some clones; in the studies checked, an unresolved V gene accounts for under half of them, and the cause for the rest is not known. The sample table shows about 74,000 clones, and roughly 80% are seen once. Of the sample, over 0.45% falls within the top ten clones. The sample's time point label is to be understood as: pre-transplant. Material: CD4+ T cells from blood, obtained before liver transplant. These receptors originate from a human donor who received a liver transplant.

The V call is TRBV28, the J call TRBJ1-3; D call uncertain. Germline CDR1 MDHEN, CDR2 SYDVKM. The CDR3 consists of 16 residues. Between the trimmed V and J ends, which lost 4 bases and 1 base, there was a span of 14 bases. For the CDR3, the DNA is TGTGCCAGCAGTTCCCGTAAACGCGGGTCTGGAAACACCATATATTTT. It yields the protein CASSSRKRGSGNTIYF.

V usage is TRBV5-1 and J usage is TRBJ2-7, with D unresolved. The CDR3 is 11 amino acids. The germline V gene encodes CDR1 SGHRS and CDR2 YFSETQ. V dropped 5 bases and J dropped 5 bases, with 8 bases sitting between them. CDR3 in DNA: TGCGCCAGCAGGCTTAGGGACGAGCAGTACTTC. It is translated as CASRLRDEQYF. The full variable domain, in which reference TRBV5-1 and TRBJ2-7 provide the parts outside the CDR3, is KAGVTQTPRYLIKTRGQQVTLSCSPISGHRSVSWYQQTPGQGLQFLFEYFSETQRNKGNFPGRFSGRQFSNSRSEMNVSTLELGDSALYLCASRLRDEQYFGPGTRLTVT.

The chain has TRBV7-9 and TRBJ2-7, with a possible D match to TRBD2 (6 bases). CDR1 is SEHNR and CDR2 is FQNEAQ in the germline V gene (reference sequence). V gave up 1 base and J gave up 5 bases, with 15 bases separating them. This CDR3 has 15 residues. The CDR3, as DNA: TGTGCCAGCAGCTTAGGGGAGGCAGGAGGTAACGAGCAGTACTTC. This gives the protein CASSLGEAGGNEQYF.

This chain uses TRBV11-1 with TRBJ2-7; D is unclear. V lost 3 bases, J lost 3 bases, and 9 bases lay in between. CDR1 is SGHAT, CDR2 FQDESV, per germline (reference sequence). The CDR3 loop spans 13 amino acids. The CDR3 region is CASSLGKVYEQYF. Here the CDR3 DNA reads TGTGCCAGCAGCTTGGGTAAGGTCTACGAGCAGTACTTC.

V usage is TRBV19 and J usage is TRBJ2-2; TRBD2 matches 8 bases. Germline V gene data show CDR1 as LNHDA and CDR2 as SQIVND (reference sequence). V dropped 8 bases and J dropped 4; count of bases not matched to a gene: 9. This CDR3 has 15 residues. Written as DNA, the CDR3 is TGTGCCAGTGGGCCTCGACTAGCGCCCACCGGGGAGCTGTTTTTT. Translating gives CASGPRLAPTGELFF.

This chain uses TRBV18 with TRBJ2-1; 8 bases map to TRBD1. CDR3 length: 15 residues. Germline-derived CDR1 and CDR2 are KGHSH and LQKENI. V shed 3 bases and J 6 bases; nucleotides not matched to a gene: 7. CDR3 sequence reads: CASSPWDRKLNEQFF. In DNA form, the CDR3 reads TGTGCCAGCTCACCTTGGGACAGGAAACTCAATGAGCAGTTCTTC.

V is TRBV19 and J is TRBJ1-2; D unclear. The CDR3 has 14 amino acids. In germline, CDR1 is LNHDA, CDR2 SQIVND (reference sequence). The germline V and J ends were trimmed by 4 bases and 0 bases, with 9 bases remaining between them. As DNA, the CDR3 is TGTGCCAGTAGTACCGCGAGCTCTAACTATGGCTACACCTTC. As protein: CASSTASSNYGYTF.

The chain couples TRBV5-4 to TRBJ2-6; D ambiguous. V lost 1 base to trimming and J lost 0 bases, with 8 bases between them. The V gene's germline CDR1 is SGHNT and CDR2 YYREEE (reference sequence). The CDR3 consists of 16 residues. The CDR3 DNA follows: TGTGCCAGCAGCTTGAAGGGTGGCTCTGGGGCCAACGTCCTGACTTTC. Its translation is CASSLKGGSGANVLTF.

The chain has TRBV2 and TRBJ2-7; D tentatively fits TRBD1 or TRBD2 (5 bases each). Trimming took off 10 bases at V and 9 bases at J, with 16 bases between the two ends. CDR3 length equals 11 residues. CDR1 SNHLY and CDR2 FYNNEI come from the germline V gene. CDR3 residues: CATWGKGTQYF. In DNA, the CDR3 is TGTGCCACGTGGGGGAAGGGGACGCAGTACTTC.

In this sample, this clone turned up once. The CDR3 DNA is TGCGCCAGCGGAAGGGGGGGCAGTATGGTTCGCTCCTACAATGAGCAGTTCTTC. This sequence encodes CASGRGGSMVRSYNEQFF. V is TRBV5-1 and J is TRBJ2-1, with a possible D match to TRBD2 (7 bases). The CDR3 spans 18 residues. The V end was cut by 7 bases, the J end by 0 bases, with 23 bases between. Germline loops: CDR1 SGHRS, CDR2 YFSETQ.

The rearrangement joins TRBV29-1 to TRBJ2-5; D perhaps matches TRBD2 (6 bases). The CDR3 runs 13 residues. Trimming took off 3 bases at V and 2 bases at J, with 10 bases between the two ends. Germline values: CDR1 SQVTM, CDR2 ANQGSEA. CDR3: CSVERGVQETQYF. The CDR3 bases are TGCAGCGTTGAGCGGGGCGTACAAGAGACCCAGTACTTC.

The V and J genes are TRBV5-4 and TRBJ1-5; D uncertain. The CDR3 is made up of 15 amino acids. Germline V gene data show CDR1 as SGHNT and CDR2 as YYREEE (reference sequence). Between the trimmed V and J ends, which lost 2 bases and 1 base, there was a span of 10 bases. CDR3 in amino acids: CASSLGPESNQPQHF. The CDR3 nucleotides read TGTGCCAGCAGCTTAGGACCGGAAAGCAATCAGCCCCAGCATTTT.

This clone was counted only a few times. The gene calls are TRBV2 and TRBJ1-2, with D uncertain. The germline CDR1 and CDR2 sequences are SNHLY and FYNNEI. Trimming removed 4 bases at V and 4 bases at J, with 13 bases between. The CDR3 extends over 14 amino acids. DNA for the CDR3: TGTGCCAGCAGTGTGCGAGGGAATGTCTATGGCTACACCTTC. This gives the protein CASSVRGNVYGYTF.

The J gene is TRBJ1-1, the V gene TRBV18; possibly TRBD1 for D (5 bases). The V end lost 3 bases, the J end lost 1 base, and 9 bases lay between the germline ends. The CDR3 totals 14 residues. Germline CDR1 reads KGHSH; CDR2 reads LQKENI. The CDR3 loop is CASSPLQENTEAFF. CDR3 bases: TGTGCCAGCTCACCGCTACAGGAGAACACTGAAGCTTTCTTT.

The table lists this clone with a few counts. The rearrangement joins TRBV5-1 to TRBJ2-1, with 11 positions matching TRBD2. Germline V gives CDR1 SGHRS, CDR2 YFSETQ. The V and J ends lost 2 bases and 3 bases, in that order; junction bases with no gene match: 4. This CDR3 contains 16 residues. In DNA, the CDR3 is TGCGCCAGCAGCTTTGCCGGGACTAGCGGCTACAATGAGCAGTTCTTC. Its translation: CASSFAGTSGYNEQFF.

The CDR3 coding sequence is TGTGCCAGCAGCCCTGGACAGTTGATCAATGAGCAGTTCTTC. This encodes CASSPGQLINEQFF. V and J are TRBV5-5 and TRBJ2-1, with D tentatively TRBD1 (6 bases). CDR1 and CDR2 from the germline V gene are SGHKS and YYEKEE (reference sequence). With 4 bases removed from V and 6 bases from J, the gap between germline ends came to 14 bases. The CDR3 extends over 14 amino acids. The full variable domain, in which reference TRBV5-5 and TRBJ2-1 provide the parts outside the CDR3, is DAGVTQSPTHLIKTRGQQVTLRCSPISGHKSVSWYQQVLGQGPQFIFQYYEKEERGRGNFPDRFSARQFPNYSSELNVNALLLGDSALYLCASSPGQLINEQFFGPGTRLTVL.

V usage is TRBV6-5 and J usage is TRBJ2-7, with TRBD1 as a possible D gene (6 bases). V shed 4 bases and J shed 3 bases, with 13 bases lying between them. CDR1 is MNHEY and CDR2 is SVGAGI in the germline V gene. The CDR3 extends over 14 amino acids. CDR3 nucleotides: TGTGCCAGCAGTTTCGGGACACGGAGCTACGAGCAGTACTTC. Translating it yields CASSFGTRSYEQYF.

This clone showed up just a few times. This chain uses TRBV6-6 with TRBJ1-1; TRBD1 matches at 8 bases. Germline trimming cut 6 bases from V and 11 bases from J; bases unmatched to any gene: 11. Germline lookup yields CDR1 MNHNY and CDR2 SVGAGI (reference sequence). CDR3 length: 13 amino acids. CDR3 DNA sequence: TGTGCCAGCAGCCCTCCAGGGGGCATCCCGGCTTTCTTT. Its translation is CASSPPGGIPAFF.

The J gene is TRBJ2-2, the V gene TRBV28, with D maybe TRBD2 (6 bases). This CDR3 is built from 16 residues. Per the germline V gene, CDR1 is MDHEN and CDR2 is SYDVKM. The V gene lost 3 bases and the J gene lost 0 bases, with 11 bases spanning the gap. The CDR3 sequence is CASSLGGTANTGELFF. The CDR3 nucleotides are TGTGCCAGCAGTTTGGGCGGGACTGCGAACACCGGGGAGCTGTTTTTT.

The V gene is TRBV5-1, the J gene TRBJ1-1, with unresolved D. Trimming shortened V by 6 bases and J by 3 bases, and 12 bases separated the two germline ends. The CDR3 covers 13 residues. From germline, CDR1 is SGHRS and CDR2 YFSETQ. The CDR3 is CASTTQSYTEAFF. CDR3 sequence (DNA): TGCGCCAGCACGACACAGAGTTACACTGAAGCTTTCTTT.

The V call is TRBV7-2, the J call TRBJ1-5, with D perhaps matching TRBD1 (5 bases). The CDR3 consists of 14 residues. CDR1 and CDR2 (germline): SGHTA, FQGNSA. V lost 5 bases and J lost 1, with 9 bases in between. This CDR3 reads CASSGRDSNQPQHF. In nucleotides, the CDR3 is TGTGCCAGCAGCGGACGGGACAGCAATCAGCCCCAGCATTTT.